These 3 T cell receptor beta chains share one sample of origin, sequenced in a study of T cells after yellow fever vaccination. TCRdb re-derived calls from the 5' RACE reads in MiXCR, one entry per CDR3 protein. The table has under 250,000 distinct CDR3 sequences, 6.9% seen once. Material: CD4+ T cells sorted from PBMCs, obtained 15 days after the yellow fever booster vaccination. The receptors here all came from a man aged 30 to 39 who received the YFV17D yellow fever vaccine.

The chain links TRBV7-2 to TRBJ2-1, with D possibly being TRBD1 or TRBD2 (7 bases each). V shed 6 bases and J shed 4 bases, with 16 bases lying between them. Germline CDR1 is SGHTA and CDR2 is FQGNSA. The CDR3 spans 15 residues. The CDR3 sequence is CASRGGGQMYNEQFF. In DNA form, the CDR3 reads TGTGCCAGCAGGGGGGGGGGACAGATGTACAATGAGCAGTTCTTC.

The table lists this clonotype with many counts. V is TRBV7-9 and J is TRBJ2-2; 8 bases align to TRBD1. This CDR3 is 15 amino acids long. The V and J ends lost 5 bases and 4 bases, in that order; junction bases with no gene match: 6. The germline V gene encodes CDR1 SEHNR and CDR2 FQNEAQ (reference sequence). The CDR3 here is CASSSYRGTTGELFF. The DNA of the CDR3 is TGTGCCAGCAGCAGTTACAGGGGGACCACCGGGGAGCTGTTTTTT.

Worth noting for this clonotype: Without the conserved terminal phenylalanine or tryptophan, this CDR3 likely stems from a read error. This chain's CDR3 is CASSLLAGVDLTDTQYS. Here the CDR3 DNA reads TGTGCCAGCAGCTTGCTAGCGGGAGTCGATCTCACAGATACGCAGTATTCT. The chain has TRBV5-5 and TRBJ2-3, with TRBD2 matching over 10 bases. The CDR3 length is 17 residues. V shed 1 base, J shed 2 bases, and the junction held 7 bases outside the gene matches. In germline, CDR1 is SGHKS, CDR2 YYEKEE (reference sequence).